Following are 5 T cell receptor beta chains from one sample sequenced in a study of blood T cell repertoires in COVID-19. Using immunoSEQ multiplex PCR, the repertoire was profiled, and TCRdb retains in-frame clones only, with some absent. The sample shows about 220,000 clones, 70% to 85% of them seen only once. Sequenced: peripheral blood. The source is a man aged 50 to 59 with active or convalescent COVID-19.

The chain has TRBV5-1 and TRBJ1-2; 7 bases agree with TRBD1. V shed 2 bases and J 0 bases; nucleotides not matched to a gene: 4. The germline CDR1 and CDR2 sequences are SGHRS and YFSETQ. The CDR3 has 15 amino acids. CDR3 bases: TGCGCCAGCAGCTTTACTGGGACAGCTAACTATGGCTACACCTTC. As protein: CASSFTGTANYGYTF.

The CDR3 region is CASSQDTGGSNQPQHF. CDR3 bases: TGTGCCAGCAGCCAAGATACGGGGGGGAGCAATCAGCCCCAGCATTTT. The gene calls are TRBV14 and TRBJ1-5, with a possible D match to TRBD1 (5 bases). The CDR3 contains 16 residues. The germline gives CDR1 SGHDN, CDR2 FVKESK. The V end lost 0 bases, the J end lost 1 base, and 10 bases lay between the germline ends.

The chain carries TRBV11-3 and TRBJ1-5, with TRBD1 matching over 9 bases. CDR1 is SGHNT, CDR2 YENEEA, per germline. CDR3 size: 15 residues. Germline trimming cut 4 bases from V and 6 bases from J; bases unmatched to any gene: 7. The DNA for the CDR3 is TGTGCCAGCAGCTCAGTGGGACAGGGTAGTCAGCCCCAGCATTTT. It codes for CASSSVGQGSQPQHF.

The sample holds one count of this clone. The chain uses TRBV11-3 and TRBJ2-3, with a tentative D call TRBD2 (5 bases). The CDR3 extends over 12 amino acids. Germline values: CDR1 SGHNT, CDR2 YENEEA. V shed 5 bases and J shed 5 bases, with 8 bases lying between them. The CDR3 DNA reads as TGTGCCAGCAGCCCCCGGGGAGATACGCAGTATTTT. Amino acid sequence: CASSPRGDTQYF.

This chain links TRBV2 with TRBJ1-6; no definite D call. V gave up 1 base and J gave up 9 bases, with 10 bases separating them. The CDR3 totals 14 residues. CDR1 SNHLY and CDR2 FYNNEI come from the germline V gene. This chain's CDR3 is CASSEGGGSSPLHF. The CDR3 bases are TGTGCCAGCAGTGAAGGGGGAGGGAGTTCACCCCTCCACTTT. The full variable domain, completed using reference TRBV2 and TRBJ1-6, is EPEVTQTPSHQVTQMGQEVILRCVPISNHLYFYWYRQILGQKVEFLVSFYNNEISEKSEIFDDQFSVERPDGSNFTLKIRSTKLEDSAMYFCASSEGGGSSPLHFGNGTRLTVT.